This TCR gamma chain was identified during a study of gamma-delta T cells after stem cell transplantation. With CATT, TCRdb re-called clones from the RT-PCR reads. The data hold some 680 gamma-chain clones, with roughly 21% observed a single time. This CDR3 is built from 16 residues. V dropped 2 bases and J dropped 9; count of bases not matched to a gene: 7. Germline V gives CDR1 GITISATS, CDR2 ISYDGTV (reference sequence). Sequencing used gamma-delta T cells. The TCR comes from a human donor. It is not recorded whose cells these are; they may come from a transplant donor. V gene TRGV9 combines with J gene TRGJP. CDR3 DNA sequence: TGTGCCTTGTGGGAGGCGGAAGGGTTGGGCAAAAAAATCAAGGTATTT. Its translation: CALWEAEGLGKKIKVF.